This T cell receptor beta chain was sequenced in a study of early T cells in non-severe SARS-CoV-2 infection. There are 13 residues in the CDR3. Germline V gene lookup returns CDR1 MNHEY and CDR2 SVGAGI. V was pared by 5 bases and J by 4 bases, with 9 bases between. Unique molecular identifiers were added to individual cDNA molecules. TCRdb re-analysed the 5' RACE reads in MiXCR, keeping a single row per CDR3 protein. The sample contains 55,000 to 65,000 distinct CDR3 sequences, 8.5% to 10% of which appear only once. In this sample, this clonotype turned up a few times. This sequence originates from an adult who was a healthcare worker with PCR-confirmed SARS-CoV-2 infection or an uninfected control (not recorded which). The chain combines TRBV6-5 with TRBJ1-5; D is uncertain. The sample was whole blood. DNA of the CDR3: TGTGCCAGCAGTCGCAGTGGAAATCAGCCCCAGCATTTT. Protein sequence: CASSRSGNQPQHF.